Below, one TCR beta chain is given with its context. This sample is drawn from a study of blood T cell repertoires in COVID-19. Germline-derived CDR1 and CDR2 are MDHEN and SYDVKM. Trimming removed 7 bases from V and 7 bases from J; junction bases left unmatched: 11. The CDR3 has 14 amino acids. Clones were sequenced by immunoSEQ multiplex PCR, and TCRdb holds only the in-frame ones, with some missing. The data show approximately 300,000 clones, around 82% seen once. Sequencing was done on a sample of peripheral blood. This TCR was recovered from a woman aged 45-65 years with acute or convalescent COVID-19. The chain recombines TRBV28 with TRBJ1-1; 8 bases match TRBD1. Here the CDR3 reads CASTLTGDLFEAFF. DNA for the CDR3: TGTGCCAGCACCCTGACAGGGGATTTATTTGAAGCTTTCTTT.